This paragraph reports one TCR beta chain. Its cognate antigen is unknown. PCR employed 60 Vbeta and 13 Jbeta primers. Sequenced by immunoSEQ multiplex PCR; TCRdb stores in-frame clones only, minus some. Of 100,000 to 150,000 clones listed, 65% to 90% are singletons. Trimming took off 1 base at V and 2 bases at J, with 11 bases between the two ends. The CDR3 spans 16 residues. CDR1 is LGHNA, CDR2 YSLEER, per germline. These data originate in a study of cytomegalovirus exposure and HLA in healthy donors. Whole-study findings and limits: An analysis that was carried out later associated 15,000 to 20,000 TCR beta sequences with HLA alleles at 0.05 false discovery rate. Associated with cytomegalovirus, according to the listing, were 150 to 200 TCR beta chains.

This chain connects TRBV4-3 to TRBJ2-2; TRBD1 is a possible D gene (6 bases). The sequence came from a man aged 50 to 59 in good health and CMV-seronegative. The material sequenced was PBMCs. The CDR3 spells CASSQVVRGNTGELFF. Here the CDR3 DNA reads TGCGCCAGCAGCCAAGTGGTCAGGGGAAACACCGGGGAGCTGTTTTTT.